This T cell receptor beta chain comes out of a study of shared clonotypes between healthy human individuals. CDR3 length: 17 amino acids. Per germline, CDR1 SGHRS and CDR2 YFSETQ. V lost 4 bases to trimming and J lost 10 bases; unmatched junction nucleotides: 19. Researchers divided each subset's genomic DNA evenly across several immunoSEQ plates. Using immunoSEQ multiplex PCR, the repertoire was profiled, and TCRdb retains in-frame clones only, with some absent. The table includes about 2.4 million clones, approximately 93% detected once. This rearrangement joins TRBV5-1 to TRBJ2-1; TRBD2 matches at 8 bases. The clonotype was recovered from a man aged 18 to 30 in good health. Some clones in this sample may be carry-over from other donors' samples. Sequencing used naive CD4+ T cells from PBMCs. Documented subset: CD45RA+ positively selected. The DNA for the CDR3 is TGCGCCAGCAGCCTCGGGACCGGGAGGGCCGGGGCGCGCGAGCAGTTCTTC. Its protein product is CASSLGTGRAGAREQFF.